The sequence of this TCR beta chain was determined in a study of control samples from healthy donors and cancer patients. Clones were read by immunoSEQ multiplex PCR, and TCRdb kept only the in-frame ones, dropping some. The sample contains over 150,000 clones, more than 80% of which appear only once. Germline V lookup: CDR1 SGHRS, CDR2 YFSETQ. The CDR3 extends over 15 amino acids. V was clipped by 0 bases and J by 9 bases; unmatched bases: 9. The genes are TRBV5-1 and TRBJ2-5, with 9 bases aligning to TRBD2. This sequence was found in a man younger than 45 in good health. Sequencing was carried out using blood. The CDR3 DNA reads TGCGCCAGCAGCTTGGCGGCTAGCGGGGTTGAGGCCCAGTACTTC. Translating it yields CASSLAASGVEAQYF.